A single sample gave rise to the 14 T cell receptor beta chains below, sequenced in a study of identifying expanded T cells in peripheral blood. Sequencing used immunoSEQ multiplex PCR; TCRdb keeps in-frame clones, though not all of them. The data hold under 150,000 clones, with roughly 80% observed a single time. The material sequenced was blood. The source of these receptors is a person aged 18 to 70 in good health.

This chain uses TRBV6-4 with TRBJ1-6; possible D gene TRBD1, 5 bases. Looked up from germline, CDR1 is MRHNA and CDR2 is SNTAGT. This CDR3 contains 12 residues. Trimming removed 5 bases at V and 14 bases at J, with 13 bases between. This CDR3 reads CASSWTTNTLHF. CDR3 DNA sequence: TGTGCCAGCAGTTGGACAACAAACACCCTCCACTTT.

The CDR3 DNA reads TGTGCCAGCAGTTCCACCGGGGGGAGGTCCTACGAGCAGTACTTC. This codes for CASSSTGGRSYEQYF. The V and J genes are TRBV6-5 and TRBJ2-7; 7 positions match TRBD2. J lost 1 base, V lost 4 bases, and 7 bases had no gene match. Germline loops: CDR1 MNHEY, CDR2 SVGAGI. This CDR3 is built from 15 residues.

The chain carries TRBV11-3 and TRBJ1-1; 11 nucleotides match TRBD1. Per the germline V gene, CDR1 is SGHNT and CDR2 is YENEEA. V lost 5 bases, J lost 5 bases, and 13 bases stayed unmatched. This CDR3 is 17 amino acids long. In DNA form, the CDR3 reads TGTGCCAGCAGCCTCCGGGACAGGGGGACCCGGTGGACTGAAGCTTTCTTT. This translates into CASSLRDRGTRWTEAFF.

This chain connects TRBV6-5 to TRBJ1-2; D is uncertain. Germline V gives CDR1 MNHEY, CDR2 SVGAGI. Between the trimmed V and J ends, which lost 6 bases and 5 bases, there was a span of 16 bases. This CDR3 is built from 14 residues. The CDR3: CASSSLGVAYGYTF. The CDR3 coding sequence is TGTGCCAGCAGCTCCCTTGGGGTTGCGTATGGCTACACCTTC.

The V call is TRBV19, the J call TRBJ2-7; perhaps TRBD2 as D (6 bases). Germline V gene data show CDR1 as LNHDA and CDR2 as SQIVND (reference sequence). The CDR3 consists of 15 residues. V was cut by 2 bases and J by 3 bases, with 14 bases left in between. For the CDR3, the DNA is TGTGCCAGTAGTATACGGGGGTCCATCCTCTACGAGCAGTACTTC. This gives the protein CASSIRGSILYEQYF.

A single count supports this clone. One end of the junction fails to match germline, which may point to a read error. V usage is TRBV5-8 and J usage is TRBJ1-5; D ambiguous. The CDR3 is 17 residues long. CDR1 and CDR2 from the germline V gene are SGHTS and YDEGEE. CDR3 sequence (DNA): TGTGCCACCAGCCCCCCCCGGCCCAAAGTTCCTTTGCAGCCCCAGCATTTT. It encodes CATSPPRPKVPLQPQHF.

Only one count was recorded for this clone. The CDR3 DNA sequence: TGTGCCAGCAGTGTACAGGGGGCAAGGGCAGATACGCAGTATTTT. Translating it yields CASSVQGARADTQYF. The chain is built from TRBV7-2 and TRBJ2-3, with 9 positions matching TRBD1. Germline V gives CDR1 SGHTA, CDR2 FQGNSA. The CDR3 covers 15 residues. The V segment lost 6 bases and the J segment 4 bases; nucleotides outside the gene matches: 8.

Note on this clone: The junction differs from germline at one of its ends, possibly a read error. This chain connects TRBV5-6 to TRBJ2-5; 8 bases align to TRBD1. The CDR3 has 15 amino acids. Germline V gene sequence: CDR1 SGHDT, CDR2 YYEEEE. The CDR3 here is CASSLRAQGGEIQYF. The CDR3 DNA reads TGTGCCAGCAGCTTGAGGGCACAGGGGGGAGAGATCCAGTACTTC.

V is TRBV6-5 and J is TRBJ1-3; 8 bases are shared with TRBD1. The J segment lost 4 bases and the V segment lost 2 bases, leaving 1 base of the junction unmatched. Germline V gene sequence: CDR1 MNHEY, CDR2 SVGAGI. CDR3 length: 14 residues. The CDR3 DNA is TGTGCCAGCAGTTACGACAGGGGAGGAAACACCATATATTTT. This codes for CASSYDRGGNTIYF.

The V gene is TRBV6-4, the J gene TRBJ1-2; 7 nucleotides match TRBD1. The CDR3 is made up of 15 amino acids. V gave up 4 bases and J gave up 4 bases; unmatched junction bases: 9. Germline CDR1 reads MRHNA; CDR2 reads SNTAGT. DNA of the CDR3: TGTGCCAGCAGTGTTGGCCCGACAGGGCCCTATGGCTACACCTTC. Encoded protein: CASSVGPTGPYGYTF.

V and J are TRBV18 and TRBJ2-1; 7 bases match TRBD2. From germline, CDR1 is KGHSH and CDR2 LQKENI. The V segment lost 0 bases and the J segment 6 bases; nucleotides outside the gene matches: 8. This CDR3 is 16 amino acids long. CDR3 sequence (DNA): TGTGCCAGCTCACCACCGCGGAGCGGGGCCCGCAATGAGCAGTTCTTC. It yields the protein CASSPPRSGARNEQFF. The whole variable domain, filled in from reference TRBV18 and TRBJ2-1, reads NAGVMQNPRHLVRRRGQEARLRCSPMKGHSHVYWYRQLPEEGLKFMVYLQKENIIDESGMPKERFSAEFPKEGPSILRIQQVVRGDSAAYFCASSPPRSGARNEQFFGPGTRLTVL.

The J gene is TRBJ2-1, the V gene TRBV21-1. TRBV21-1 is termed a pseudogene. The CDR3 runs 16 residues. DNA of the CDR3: TGTGCCAGCAGCAAAGAAGTTGGGGACGCCTACAATGAGCAGTTCTTC. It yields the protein CASSKEVGDAYNEQFF.

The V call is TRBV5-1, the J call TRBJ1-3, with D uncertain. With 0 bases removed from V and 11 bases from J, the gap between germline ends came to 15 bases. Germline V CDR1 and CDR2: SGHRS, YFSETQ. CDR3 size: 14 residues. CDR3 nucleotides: TGCGCCAGCAGCTTGGGTGGGGAATCGGTTTCCATATATTTT. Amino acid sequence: CASSLGGESVSIYF.

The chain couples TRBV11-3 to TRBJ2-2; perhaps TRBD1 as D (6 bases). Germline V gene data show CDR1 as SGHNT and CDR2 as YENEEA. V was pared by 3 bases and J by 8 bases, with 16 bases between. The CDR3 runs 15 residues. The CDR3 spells CASSFNGRGRGELFF. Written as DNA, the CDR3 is TGTGCCAGCAGCTTCAATGGCAGGGGTCGGGGGGAGCTGTTTTTT.